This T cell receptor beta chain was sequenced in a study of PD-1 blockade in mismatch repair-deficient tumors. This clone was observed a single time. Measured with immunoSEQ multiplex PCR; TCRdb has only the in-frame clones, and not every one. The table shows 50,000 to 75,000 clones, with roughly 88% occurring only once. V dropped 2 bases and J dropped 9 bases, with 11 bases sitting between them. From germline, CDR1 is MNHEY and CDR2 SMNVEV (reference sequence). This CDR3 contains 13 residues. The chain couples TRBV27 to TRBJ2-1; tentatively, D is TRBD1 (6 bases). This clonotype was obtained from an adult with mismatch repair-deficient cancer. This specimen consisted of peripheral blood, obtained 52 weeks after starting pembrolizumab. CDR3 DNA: TGTGCCAGCAGTTTAACCAGGGGTAGTGAGCAGTTCTTC. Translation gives CASSLTRGSEQFF.